The TCR beta chain described here comes from a study of blood T cell repertoires in COVID-19. Study-level information: The samples span acute and convalescent COVID-19 from the United States, Italy and Spain.

Only in-frame clones appear in the TCRdb table, and some are missing; sequencing was by immunoSEQ multiplex PCR. Among over 150,000 clones listed, more than 80% were seen once. The CDR3 consists of 14 residues. Germline V gives CDR1 LNHNV, CDR2 YYDKDF (reference sequence). Trimming took off 0 bases at V and 7 bases at J, with 10 bases between the two ends. The chain carries TRBV15 and TRBJ2-1; D ambiguous. The sample consisted of peripheral blood. The sequence was collected from an elderly woman with COVID-19, enrolled during active disease. CDR3 bases: TGTGCCACCAGCAGAGAGGCCAGGCATAATGAGCAGTTCTTC. This sequence encodes CATSREARHNEQFF.